Listed here are 17 T cell receptor beta chains from one sample, sequenced in a study of T cells after yellow fever vaccination. TCRdb ran MiXCR on the 5' RACE reads and lists one entry per CDR3 protein. The repertoire holds under 700,000 distinct CDR3 sequences, with about 17% as singletons. The sequences come from PBMCs, collected about 5 days after the first yellow fever vaccination. All receptors come from a man aged 18-30 years who received the YFV17D yellow fever vaccine.

The V call is TRBV9, the J call TRBJ2-1, with a tentative D call TRBD1 (5 bases). V dropped 4 bases and J dropped 5 bases, with 13 bases sitting between them. Germline CDR1 SGDLS, CDR2 YYNGEE. This CDR3 comprises 14 residues. The CDR3 nucleotides are TGTGCCAGCAGCCCCTCGACAGAGAACAATGAGCAGTTCTTC. It is translated as CASSPSTENNEQFF.

The chain combines TRBV4-1 with TRBJ2-2; D is perhaps TRBD2 (5 bases). There are 15 residues in the CDR3. Germline CDR1 and CDR2: MGHRA and YSYEKL. Trimming cost V 1 base and J 6 bases, with 12 bases left between them. CDR3 in DNA: TGCGCCAGCAGCCAAGCGCCAACTAGGGCCGGGGAGCTGTTTTTT. This encodes CASSQAPTRAGELFF.

This chain uses TRBV6-5 with TRBJ1-2; TRBD1 agrees at 7 bases. The V and J ends lost 1 base and 2 bases, in that order; junction bases with no gene match: 7. This CDR3 contains 16 residues. In germline, CDR1 is MNHEY, CDR2 SVGAGI. DNA for the CDR3: TGTGCCAGCAGTTACTTACCAGGGGGAGCAAACTATGGCTACACCTTC. Its protein is CASSYLPGGANYGYTF.

The chain is built from TRBV3-1 and TRBJ1-2, with TRBD1 matching over 7 bases. Germline CDR1 and CDR2: LGHDT and YNNKEL (reference sequence). The J segment lost 4 bases and the V segment lost 0 bases, leaving 8 bases of the junction unmatched. The CDR3 has 16 residues. The CDR3 DNA follows: TGTGCCAGCAGCCAAGATCATCAGGGGGAGTTCTATGGCTACACCTTC. Its translation is CASSQDHQGEFYGYTF.

This clonotype was recorded a few times. The rearrangement joins TRBV4-3 to TRBJ1-4; D call uncertain. The CDR3 length is 14 residues. Germline V gives CDR1 LGHNA, CDR2 YSLEER. V was shortened by 0 bases and J by 8 bases, with 10 bases between the two germline ends. In nucleotides, the CDR3 is TGCGCCAGCAGCCAAGATCGGTCGAGGGAAAAACTGTTTTTT. Translating gives CASSQDRSREKLFF.

This clonotype showed up many times. The chain carries TRBV5-1 and TRBJ1-1; 8 nucleotides agree with TRBD1. CDR3 length equals 14 residues. Germline CDR1 reads SGHRS; CDR2 reads YFSETQ. Unmatched junction bases numbered 7, after V lost 4 bases and J lost 5 bases. As DNA, the CDR3 is TGCGCCAGCAGCGGCAGGGGGCTTCGGACTGAAGCTTTCTTT. Protein: CASSGRGLRTEAFF.

At least ten counts were recorded for this clonotype. The chain couples TRBV5-1 to TRBJ2-3, with TRBD1 matching over 9 bases. This CDR3 is built from 13 residues. Germline values: CDR1 SGHRS, CDR2 YFSETQ. Trimming removed 7 bases from V and 6 bases from J; junction bases left unmatched: 6. The CDR3 nucleotides read TGCGCCAGCGAGGGACAGGGCTTCGATACGCAGTATTTT. The encoded protein is CASEGQGFDTQYF.

The chain employs TRBV6-2 or TRBV6-3 and TRBJ2-7; D unclear. Germline V CDR1 and CDR2: MNHEY, SVGEGT. The CDR3 has 15 residues. The V end was cut by 5 bases, the J end by 1 base, with 15 bases between. The CDR3 nucleotides are TGTGCCAGCAGTCTCCCAGACGTACCATCCTACGAGCAGTACTTC. Protein: CASSLPDVPSYEQYF.

This clonotype has a handful of counts. The chain joins TRBV6-2 or TRBV6-3 to TRBJ2-1; 14 positions agree with TRBD2. After removal of 4 bases from V and 9 bases from J, the junction contained 8 bases not matched to a gene. CDR3 length equals 16 residues. CDR1 and CDR2 from the germline V gene are MNHEY and SVGEGT. For the CDR3, the DNA is TGTGCCAGCAGTTCTCGGACTAGCGGGGGGCCCGGTGAGCAGTTCTTC. As protein: CASSSRTSGGPGEQFF.

This clonotype was seen only a few times. The chain joins TRBV30 to TRBJ2-7; the D call may be TRBD1 or TRBD2 (6 bases each). The germline CDR1 and CDR2 sequences are GTSNPN and SVGIG (reference sequence). The V and J ends lost 5 bases and 3 bases respectively, with 8 bases between them. This CDR3 is 11 amino acids long. The CDR3 loop is CAWGGRYEQYF. Written as DNA, the CDR3 is TGTGCCTGGGGGGGGCGCTACGAGCAGTACTTC.

This clonotype was observed many times. The CDR3 sequence is CASSWKWTDSGNTIYF. As DNA, the CDR3 is TGTGCCAGCAGCTGGAAATGGACCGACTCTGGAAACACCATATATTTT. The V gene is TRBV7-8, the J gene TRBJ1-3; D unresolved. The CDR3 is made up of 16 amino acids. Germline values: CDR1 SGHVS, CDR2 FQNEAQ. V lost 4 bases and J 0 bases, leaving 13 bases between the germline ends.

V gene TRBV9 combines with J gene TRBJ2-2; tentative D call: TRBD1 (6 bases). The CDR3 covers 15 residues. Between the trimmed V and J ends, which lost 2 bases and 1 base, there was a span of 9 bases. Germline-derived CDR1 and CDR2 are SGDLS and YYNGEE. The CDR3 DNA sequence: TGTGCCAGCAGCGTGCCGGGACAGAACACCGGGGAGCTGTTTTTT. Protein: CASSVPGQNTGELFF.

This clonotype was seen more than once but under ten times. The chain uses TRBV30 and TRBJ2-7, with D possibly being TRBD1 or TRBD2 (5 bases each). Germline V gives CDR1 GTSNPN, CDR2 SVGIG (reference sequence). Trimming shortened V by 7 bases and J by 3 bases, and 13 bases separated the two germline ends. There are 12 residues in the CDR3. The chain's CDR3 is CASTGPNYEQYF. For the CDR3, the DNA is TGTGCCTCGACGGGACCAAACTACGAGCAGTACTTC.

This chain uses TRBV6-5 with TRBJ1-5; D might be TRBD1 (5 bases). The CDR3 length is 14 residues. Germline V gives CDR1 MNHEY, CDR2 SVGAGI. V dropped 5 bases and J dropped 3 bases, with 11 bases sitting between them. The CDR3 nucleotides are TGTGCCAGCAGTCACCGGGGCAACAATCAGCCCCAGCATTTT. It encodes CASSHRGNNQPQHF.

The chain couples TRBV4-3 to TRBJ2-2; the D gene is possibly TRBD1 (6 bases). V lost 0 bases, J lost 2 bases, and 22 bases lay in between. CDR3 length: 20 residues. The germline V gene has CDR1 LGHNA and CDR2 YSLEER. The CDR3 bases are TGCGCCAGCAGCCAAGATCTGGTCTTGGGGACAAACCAAAACACCGGGGAGCTGTTTTTT. Encoded protein: CASSQDLVLGTNQNTGELFF.

This chain uses TRBV20-1 with TRBJ1-1, with D unresolved. Germline V gives CDR1 DFQATT, CDR2 SNEGSKA (reference sequence). V lost 0 bases and J 1 base, leaving 15 bases between the germline ends. The length of the CDR3 is 16 residues. The CDR3, as DNA: TGCAGTGCTAGAGACCCCAAATCGACCTCGAACACTGAAGCTTTCTTT. Translating it yields CSARDPKSTSNTEAFF.

This clonotype appeared a few times. The CDR3 protein is CAGRDSYNEQFF. DNA for the CDR3: TGTGCCGGCCGGGACAGCTACAATGAGCAGTTCTTC. This chain uses TRBV2 with TRBJ2-1; 7 bases agree with TRBD1. The CDR3 has 12 residues. CDR1 SNHLY and CDR2 FYNNEI come from the germline V gene. V gave up 11 bases and J gave up 3 bases; unmatched junction bases: 4.